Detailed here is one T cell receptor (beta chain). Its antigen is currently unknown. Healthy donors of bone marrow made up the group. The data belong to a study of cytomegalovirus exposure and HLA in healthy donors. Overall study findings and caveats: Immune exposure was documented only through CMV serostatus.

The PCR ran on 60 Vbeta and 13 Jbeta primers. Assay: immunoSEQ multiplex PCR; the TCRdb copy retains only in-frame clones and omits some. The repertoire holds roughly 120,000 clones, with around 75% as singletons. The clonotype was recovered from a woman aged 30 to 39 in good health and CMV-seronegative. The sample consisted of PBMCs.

The CDR3 sequence is CASSLRTVSSYNSPLHF. CDR3 in DNA: TGTGCCAGCAGCTTAAGGACAGTGAGCTCCTATAATTCACCCCTCCACTTT. The rearrangement links TRBV5-8 to TRBJ1-6; TRBD1 might be the D (6 bases). The CDR3 has 17 residues. The V end was cut by 2 bases, the J end by 0 bases, with 12 bases between. The germline gives CDR1 SGHTS, CDR2 YDEGEE.